Presented here are 27 T cell receptor beta chains from one specimen sequenced in a study of blood T cell repertoires in COVID-19. Generated by immunoSEQ multiplex PCR, the TCRdb table keeps only in-frame clones and is missing some. The table includes 150,000 to 200,000 clones, 70% to 90% detected once. Sequenced input: peripheral blood. The receptor source for this set is a man between 65 and 79 years old with active or convalescent COVID-19.

The chain combines TRBV19 with TRBJ2-1, with D possibly TRBD2 on 7 matching bases. V lost 4 bases and J lost 4, with 17 bases in between. The CDR3 has 16 amino acids. Germline lookup yields CDR1 LNHDA and CDR2 SQIVND (reference sequence). The CDR3 nucleotides read TGTGCCAGTAGTACCCGGCGGCGGGGGCCGTACAATGAGCAGTTCTTC. Translation gives CASSTRRRGPYNEQFF.

The chain recombines TRBV6-2 or TRBV6-3 with TRBJ1-1; possible D gene TRBD1, 5 bases. From germline, CDR1 is MNHEY and CDR2 SVGEGT. Trimming cost V 2 bases and J 1 base, with 14 bases left between them. The CDR3 is made up of 16 amino acids. The CDR3 loop reads CASSYLVGVGNTEAFF. In nucleotides, the CDR3 is TGTGCCAGCAGTTACCTCGTAGGGGTGGGGAACACTGAAGCTTTCTTT.

This chain links TRBV2 with TRBJ1-1; TRBD1 might be the D (6 bases). Trimming stripped 5 bases from V and 2 bases from J, with 18 bases between. The germline V gene has CDR1 SNHLY and CDR2 FYNNEI. The CDR3 sequence is 16 residues long. CDR3 in amino acids: CASSRGQSFENTEAFF. The DNA of the CDR3 is TGTGCCAGCAGTAGAGGACAGTCCTTTGAAAACACTGAAGCTTTCTTT.

This clone appeared once. V and J are TRBV30 and TRBJ2-7; 9 bases agree with TRBD1. Germline lookup yields CDR1 GTSNPN and CDR2 SVGIG (reference sequence). The V segment lost 4 bases and the J segment 6 bases; nucleotides outside the gene matches: 10. The CDR3 extends over 14 amino acids. CDR3 loop: CAWTLGQGLGEQYF. For the CDR3, the DNA is TGTGCCTGGACCTTGGGACAGGGACTGGGCGAGCAGTACTTC.

This chain joins TRBV6-5 and TRBJ1-2; no firm D call. CDR3 size: 14 residues. V was clipped by 5 bases and J by 7 bases, with 17 bases between them. The germline gives CDR1 MNHEY, CDR2 SVGAGI. The CDR3 protein is CASSQPGGLGGYTF. The CDR3 DNA follows: TGTGCCAGCAGTCAACCAGGAGGGTTGGGTGGCTACACCTTC.

V usage is TRBV27 and J usage is TRBJ1-4; 12 bases align to TRBD1. The trim removed 5 bases at V and 8 bases at J, leaving 15 bases unmatched. Germline assignment: CDR1 MNHEY and CDR2 SMNVEV (reference sequence). The CDR3 is made up of 18 amino acids. The CDR3 is CASSKLSRDRGPWEKLFF. The CDR3 DNA reads as TGTGCCAGCAGTAAATTGTCCCGGGACAGGGGGCCCTGGGAAAAACTGTTTTTT. The complete variable domain, with remaining parts taken from reference TRBV27 and TRBJ1-4, reads EAQVTQNPRYLITVTGKKLTVTCSQNMNHEYMSWYRQDPGLGLRQIYYSMNVEVTDKGDVPEGYKVSRKEKRNFPLILESPSPNQTSLYFCASSKLSRDRGPWEKLFFGSGTQLSVL.

The rearrangement uses TRBV11-2 and TRBJ1-4; D call uncertain. The V and J ends lost 4 bases and 13 bases respectively, with 16 bases between them. The CDR3 has 13 residues. Germline-derived CDR1 and CDR2 are SGHAT and FQNNGV. The CDR3: CASSSAGRHGLFF. The CDR3 region has the DNA TGTGCCAGCAGCTCCGCCGGCAGGCACGGACTGTTTTTT.

The J gene is TRBJ2-7, the V gene TRBV28; D might be TRBD2 (7 bases). Looked up from germline, CDR1 is MDHEN and CDR2 is SYDVKM. The CDR3 consists of 18 residues. The germline V and J ends were trimmed by 1 base and 2 bases, with 21 bases remaining between them. CDR3 nucleotide sequence: TGTGCCAGCAGTTTATACCCCAGGGGCCATGGACTAGCCTACGAGCAGTACTTC. Translated, it gives CASSLYPRGHGLAYEQYF.

The gene calls are TRBV5-1 and TRBJ2-6; D might be TRBD1 (5 bases). The CDR3 extends over 18 amino acids. Trimming shortened V by 5 bases and J by 0 bases, and 18 bases separated the two germline ends. Germline-derived CDR1 and CDR2 are SGHRS and YFSETQ. The DNA of the CDR3 is TGCGCCAGCAGGGGTACAGGTTCGAGAAACTCTGGGGCCAACGTCCTGACTTTC. Protein: CASRGTGSRNSGANVLTF.

The CDR3 region is CASSLTRANEQYF. The DNA of the CDR3 is TGTGCCAGCAGCCTAACTAGGGCCAACGAGCAGTACTTC. The chain links TRBV7-6 to TRBJ2-7; perhaps TRBD2 as D (5 bases). V gave up 5 bases and J gave up 5 bases, with 13 bases separating them. The CDR3 has 13 residues. Germline V CDR1 and CDR2: SGHVS, FNYEAQ.

This clone was recorded only once. V and J are TRBV19 and TRBJ2-2, with D perhaps matching TRBD2 (6 bases). V lost 9 bases to trimming and J lost 5 bases, with 7 bases between them. This CDR3 region has 11 residues. Germline V gene lookup returns CDR1 LNHDA and CDR2 SQIVND (reference sequence). CDR3: CASGGTGELFF. In nucleotides, the CDR3 is TGTGCCAGCGGGGGTACCGGGGAGCTGTTTTTT.

This chain links TRBV14 with TRBJ1-4; D not resolved. Between the trimmed V and J ends, which lost 2 bases and 0 bases, there was a span of 10 bases. Germline CDR1 and CDR2: SGHDN and FVKESK. The CDR3 covers 16 residues. Written as DNA, the CDR3 is TGTGCCAGCAGCCAAATCGGAGGCCCAACTAATGAAAAACTGTTTTTT. It codes for CASSQIGGPTNEKLFF.

This chain uses TRBV24-1 with TRBJ2-1, with TRBD2 matching over 10 bases. Trimming at V came to 6 bases and at J to 6 bases, leaving 7 bases not matched to a gene. Germline V gene data show CDR1 as KGHDR and CDR2 as SFDVKD. This CDR3 comprises 15 residues. This chain's CDR3 is CATSPSSGRLNEQFF. Written as DNA, the CDR3 is TGTGCCACCAGTCCATCTAGCGGGAGACTCAATGAGCAGTTCTTC.

This rearrangement joins TRBV18 to TRBJ2-1; D is possibly TRBD2 (6 bases). Germline CDR1 reads KGHSH; CDR2 reads LQKENI. The CDR3 contains 18 residues. V lost 0 bases and J 0 bases, leaving 15 bases between the germline ends. The CDR3 protein is CASSPPTGSIGSYNEQFF. CDR3 DNA: TGTGCCAGCTCACCACCCACCGGGAGCATCGGCTCCTACAATGAGCAGTTCTTC. Complete variable domain (other parts from reference TRBV18 and TRBJ2-1): NAGVMQNPRHLVRRRGQEARLRCSPMKGHSHVYWYRQLPEEGLKFMVYLQKENIIDESGMPKERFSAEFPKEGPSILRIQQVVRGDSAAYFCASSPPTGSIGSYNEQFFGPGTRLTVL.

The chain combines TRBV10-2 with TRBJ2-1, with D possibly being TRBD1 (5 bases). This CDR3 comprises 14 residues. V shed 2 bases and J shed 10 bases, with 15 bases lying between them. CDR1 is WSHSY, CDR2 SAAADI, per germline. In nucleotides, the CDR3 is TGCGCCAGCAGTGAGGTGGGCAGGGCAGCCGAGCAGTTCTTC. Its protein product is CASSEVGRAAEQFF.

The genes are TRBV18 and TRBJ2-3, with a possible D match to TRBD1 (6 bases). Between the trimmed V and J ends, which lost 6 bases and 2 bases, there was a span of 9 bases. CDR1 and CDR2 (germline): KGHSH, LQKENI. The CDR3 is 13 residues long. DNA for the CDR3: TGTGCCAGCTCCGGGACATCCACAGATACGCAGTATTTT. Protein sequence: CASSGTSTDTQYF.

The chain is built from TRBV2 and TRBJ2-5; the D is unclear. The length of the CDR3 is 12 residues. CDR1 and CDR2 from the germline V gene are SNHLY and FYNNEI. The V end was cut by 4 bases, the J end by 5 bases, with 8 bases between. In DNA, the CDR3 is TGTGCCAGCAGTGCGCGCTGGGAGACCCAGTACTTC. This gives the protein CASSARWETQYF.

V and J are TRBV28 and TRBJ1-3; D gene unclear. CDR1 MDHEN and CDR2 SYDVKM come from the germline V gene. V gave up 8 bases and J gave up 4 bases, with 3 bases separating them. This CDR3 is built from 10 residues. The CDR3 region is CASLGNTIYF. The CDR3 nucleotides are TGTGCCAGCTTAGGAAACACCATATATTTT.

As to this clone: The identical CDR3 is also encoded by other nucleotide sequences in the sample. This chain connects TRBV27 to TRBJ1-5, with 8 bases that match TRBD1. The CDR3 length is 16 residues. Germline trimming cut 2 bases from V and 1 base from J; bases unmatched to any gene: 4. CDR1 is MNHEY and CDR2 is SMNVEV in the germline V gene (reference sequence). CDR3: CASSLGQGESNQPQHF. The CDR3 DNA sequence: TGTGCCAGCAGTTTAGGACAGGGCGAAAGCAATCAGCCCCAGCATTTT.

This chain connects TRBV11-3 to TRBJ2-7; D not certain. Trimming took 0 bases from V and 7 from J, leaving 7 bases between them. Germline loops: CDR1 SGHNT, CDR2 YENEEA. CDR3 length equals 12 residues. The CDR3 is CASSLDVGEQYF. The DNA for the CDR3 is TGTGCCAGCAGCTTAGATGTCGGGGAGCAGTACTTC.

The chain combines TRBV15 with TRBJ1-4, with 8 nucleotides matching TRBD1. Germline V gene sequence: CDR1 LNHNV, CDR2 YYDKDF (reference sequence). The CDR3 loop spans 18 amino acids. The V segment lost 0 bases and the J segment 1 base; nucleotides outside the gene matches: 7. CDR3 bases: TGTGCCACCAGCAGAGATCCACAGGGGGGGTTAACTAATGAAAAACTGTTTTTT. It encodes CATSRDPQGGLTNEKLFF.

The CDR3 nucleotides read TGTGCCATCTCCCCGGACAGGGGCTATGGCTACACCTTC. The encoded protein is CAISPDRGYGYTF. The rearrangement joins TRBV10-3 to TRBJ1-2, with TRBD1 matching 9 bases. The length of the CDR3 is 13 residues. Trimming took 8 bases from V and 4 from J; bases not matched to a gene: 5. The germline gives CDR1 ENHRY, CDR2 SYGVKD.

This clone has just one count. V gene TRBV9 combines with J gene TRBJ1-4; D might be TRBD1 (5 bases). Germline CDR1 SGDLS, CDR2 YYNGEE. Trimming pared 0 bases from V and 8 bases from J, leaving 11 bases between. The CDR3 runs 14 residues. CDR3 in amino acids: CASSVEAGWEKLFF. The CDR3 nucleotides are TGTGCCAGCAGCGTAGAGGCAGGGTGGGAAAAACTGTTTTTT.

The V and J genes are TRBV6-6 and TRBJ1-6, with 10 bases aligning to TRBD1. The V gene end was trimmed by 6 bases and the J gene end by 7 bases; junction bases not matched to a gene: 6. CDR1 is MNHNY and CDR2 is SVGAGI in the germline V gene (reference sequence). This CDR3 region has 15 residues. CDR3 sequence reads: CASRTEGQGNSPLHF. In nucleotides, the CDR3 is TGTGCCAGCAGAACAGAGGGACAGGGGAATTCACCCCTCCACTTT.

The chain has TRBV18 and TRBJ2-4, with a weak D call TRBD2 (5 bases). Germline assignment: CDR1 KGHSH and CDR2 LQKENI. CDR3 length equals 14 residues. V was shortened by 0 bases and J by 9 bases, with 12 bases between the two germline ends. Here the CDR3 DNA reads TGTGCCAGCTCACCACCGGAAGGGAGCACCATTCAGTACTTC. The encoded protein is CASSPPEGSTIQYF.

V and J are TRBV3-1 (or the pseudogene TRBV3-2) and TRBJ2-7; possible D gene TRBD2, 6 bases. The CDR3 is made up of 18 amino acids. Trimming took 0 bases from V and 2 from J, leaving 20 bases between them. Looked up from germline, CDR1 is LGHDT and CDR2 is YNNKEL (reference sequence). CDR3 DNA: TGTGCCAGCAGCCAAGATTCGGGACTCTCTCAGAGGGCCTACGAGCAGTACTTC. It is translated as CASSQDSGLSQRAYEQYF.

This chain links TRBV3-1 (or the pseudogene TRBV3-2) with TRBJ2-7, with a tentative D call TRBD1 (5 bases). The CDR3 has 16 residues. Per germline, CDR1 LGHDT and CDR2 YNNKEL (reference sequence). V shed 1 base and J shed 3 bases, with 16 bases lying between them. The CDR3 nucleotides are TGTGCCAGCAGCCAAGTACGAACAGGTCTCGGCTACGAGCAGTACTTC. Amino acids: CASSQVRTGLGYEQYF.